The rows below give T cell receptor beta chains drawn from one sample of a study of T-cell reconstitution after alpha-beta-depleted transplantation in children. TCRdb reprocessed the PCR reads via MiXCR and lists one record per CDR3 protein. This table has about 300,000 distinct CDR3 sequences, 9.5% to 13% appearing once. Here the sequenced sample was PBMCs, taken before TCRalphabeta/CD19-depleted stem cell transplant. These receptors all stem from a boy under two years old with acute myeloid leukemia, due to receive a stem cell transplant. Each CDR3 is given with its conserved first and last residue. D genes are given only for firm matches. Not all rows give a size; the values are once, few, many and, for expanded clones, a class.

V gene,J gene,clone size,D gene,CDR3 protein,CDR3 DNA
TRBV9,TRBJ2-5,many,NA,CASSGSPQETQYF,TGTGCCAGCAGCGGCAGCCCCCAAGAGACCCAGTACTTC
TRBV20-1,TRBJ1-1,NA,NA,CSARDLRLVRLRPEAFF,TGCAGTGCTAGAGATCTTAGGTTGGTCAGGTTGAGACCTGAAGCTTTCTTT
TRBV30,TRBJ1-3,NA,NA,CAWSVETVENTIYF,TGTGCCTGGAGTGTAGAGACAGTAGAAAACACCATATATTTT
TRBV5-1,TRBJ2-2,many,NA,CASSPNGKPTGELFF,TGCGCCAGCAGCCCGAACGGGAAACCGACCGGGGAGCTGTTTTTT
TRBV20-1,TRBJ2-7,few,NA,CSARALTRASYEQYF,TGCAGTGCTAGGGCCTTAACTAGGGCATCCTACGAGCAGTACTTC
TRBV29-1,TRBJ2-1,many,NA,CSVEAAQSYNEQFF,TGCAGCGTTGAGGCAGCGCAGTCCTACAATGAGCAGTTCTTC
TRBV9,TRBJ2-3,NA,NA,CASSVWEYTTDTQYF,TGTGCCAGCAGCGTGTGGGAGTACACCACAGATACGCAGTATTTT
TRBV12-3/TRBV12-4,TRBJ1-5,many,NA,CASSLGLLNQPQHF,TGTGCCAGCAGTTTAGGGCTCCTCAATCAGCCCCAGCATTTT
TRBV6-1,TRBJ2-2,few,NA,CASIRGRGRGGELFF,TGTGCCAGCATTCGAGGGAGGGGGCGCGGCGGGGAGCTGTTTTTT
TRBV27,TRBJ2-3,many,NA,CASSSNTDTQYF,TGTGCCAGCAGCTCTAACACAGATACGCAGTATTTT
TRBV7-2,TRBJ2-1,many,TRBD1,CASSLGRTGKSSYNEQFF,TGTGCCAGCAGCCTTGGTAGGACAGGGAAGAGCTCCTACAATGAGCAGTTCTTC
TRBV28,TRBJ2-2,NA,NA,CASSLYAGTGELFF,TGTGCCAGCAGTTTATACGCCGGGACCGGGGAGCTGTTTTTT
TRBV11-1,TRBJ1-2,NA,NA,CARSLAGIYGYTF,TGTGCCCGCAGCTTGGCAGGCATCTATGGCTACACCTTC
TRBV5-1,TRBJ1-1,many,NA,CASSGGENTEAFF,TGCGCCAGCAGCGGGGGTGAGAACACTGAAGCTTTCTTT
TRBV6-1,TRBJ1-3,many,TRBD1,CASSRGQGSGNTIYF,TGTGCCAGCTCAAGAGGACAGGGGTCCGGAAACACCATATATTTT
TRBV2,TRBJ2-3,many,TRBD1,CASSEIVGGADTQYF,TGTGCCAGCAGTGAAATCGTAGGGGGCGCAGATACGCAGTATTTT
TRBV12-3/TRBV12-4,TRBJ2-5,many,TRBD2,CASSFIAGGEETQYF,TGTGCCAGCAGTTTTATAGCGGGAGGAGAGGAGACCCAGTACTTC
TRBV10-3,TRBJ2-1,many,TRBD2,CAIGASGSSYNEQFF,TGTGCCATCGGCGCTAGCGGGAGCTCCTACAATGAGCAGTTCTTC
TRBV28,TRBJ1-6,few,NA,CASSLYRVENSPLHF,TGTGCCAGCAGTTTATACAGGGTAGAGAATTCACCCCTCCACTTT
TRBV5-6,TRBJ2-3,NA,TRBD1,CASSLLTGGGTDTQYF,TGTGCCAGCAGCCTATTGACAGGGGGTGGCACAGATACGCAGTATTTT
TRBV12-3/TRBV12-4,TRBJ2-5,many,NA,CASSPWAPQETQYF,TGTGCCAGCAGCCCCTGGGCACCCCAAGAGACCCAGTACTTC
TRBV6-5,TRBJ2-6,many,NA,CASRRVTGANVLTF,TGTGCCAGCCGGCGGGTTACTGGGGCCAACGTCCTGACTTTC
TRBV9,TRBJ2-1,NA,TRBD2,CASSVAAGGLTNEQFF,TGTGCCAGCAGCGTAGCGGCGGGAGGACTTACGAATGAGCAGTTCTTC
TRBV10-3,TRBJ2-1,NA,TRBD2,CAIRRTGITSGRAPEQFF,TGTGCCATCAGACGAACGGGGATTACTAGCGGGAGGGCCCCTGAGCAGTTCTTC
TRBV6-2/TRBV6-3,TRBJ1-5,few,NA,CASSYSLTQPRSNQPQHF,TGTGCCAGCAGTTACTCGTTAACTCAGCCAAGGTCCAATCAGCCCCAGCATTTT
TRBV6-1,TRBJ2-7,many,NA,CASSPQVPSYEQYF,TGTGCCAGCAGTCCGCAGGTTCCCTCCTACGAGCAGTACTTC
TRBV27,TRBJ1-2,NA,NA,CASSLSGPSSFYGYTF,TGTGCCAGCAGTTTATCGGGCCCTTCGAGCTTCTATGGCTACACCTTC
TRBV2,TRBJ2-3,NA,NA,CASSEQAATFTDTQYF,TGTGCCAGCAGTGAGCAGGCCGCCACATTCACAGATACGCAGTATTTT
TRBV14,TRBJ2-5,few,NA,CASRGRGGETQYF,TGTGCCAGCAGAGGCAGAGGGGGAGAGACCCAGTACTTC
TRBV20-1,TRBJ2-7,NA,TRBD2,CSADSGRVYEQYF,TGCAGTGCTGACAGCGGGAGGGTCTACGAGCAGTACTTC
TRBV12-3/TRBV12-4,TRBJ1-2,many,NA,CASSFGGRLGYTF,TGTGCCAGCAGCTTCGGAGGTCGGCTCGGCTACACCTTC
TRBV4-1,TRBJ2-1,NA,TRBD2,CASSPAGGGQFF,TGCGCCAGCAGCCCCGCGGGAGGTGGGCAGTTCTTC
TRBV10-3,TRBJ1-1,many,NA,CAIGGTNRAGTEAFF,TGTGCCATCGGTGGCACTAACAGGGCGGGCACTGAAGCTTTCTTT
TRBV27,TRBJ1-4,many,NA,CASSLSGGKLFF,TGTGCCAGCAGTTTATCGGGGGGAAAACTGTTTTTT
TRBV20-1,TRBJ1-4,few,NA,CSEKKLFF,TGCAGTGAGAAAAAACTGTTTTTT
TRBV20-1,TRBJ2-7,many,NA,CSAREKGVLYEQYF,TGCAGTGCTAGAGAGAAAGGGGTTCTTTACGAGCAGTACTTC
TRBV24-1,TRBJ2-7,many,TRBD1,CATSTTGAFSYEQYF,TGTGCCACCAGCACGACAGGGGCGTTCTCCTACGAGCAGTACTTC
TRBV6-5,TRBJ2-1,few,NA,CASGLRYNEQFF,TGTGCCAGCGGGTTGCGGTACAATGAGCAGTTCTTC
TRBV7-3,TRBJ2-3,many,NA,CASSLNPGRDTQYF,TGTGCCAGCAGCTTAAACCCCGGACGAGATACGCAGTATTTT
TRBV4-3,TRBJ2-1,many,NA,CASSLYNEQFF,TGTGCCAGCAGCCTTTACAATGAGCAGTTCTTC
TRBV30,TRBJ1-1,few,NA,CAWSAGRNTEAFF,TGTGCCTGGAGTGCCGGTCGGAACACTGAAGCTTTCTTT
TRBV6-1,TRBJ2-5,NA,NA,CASSERAGAKETQYF,TGTGCCAGCAGTGAAAGGGCAGGGGCGAAAGAGACCCAGTACTTC
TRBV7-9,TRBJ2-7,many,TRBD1,CASGSPGQGSLEQYF,TGTGCCAGCGGCTCTCCGGGACAGGGATCCCTCGAGCAGTACTTC
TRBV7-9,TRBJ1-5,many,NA,CASSSNTSNQPQHF,TGTGCCAGCAGCTCCAACACGAGCAATCAGCCCCAGCATTTT
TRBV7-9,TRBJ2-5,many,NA,CASSPGQTQETQYF,TGTGCCAGCAGCCCCGGACAGACGCAAGAGACCCAGTACTTC
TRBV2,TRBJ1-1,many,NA,CASRRTANTEAFF,TGTGCCAGCAGAAGGACAGCAAACACTGAAGCTTTCTTT
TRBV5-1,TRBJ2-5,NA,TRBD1,CASSLGRDRVQETQYF,TGCGCCAGCAGCTTGGGTCGGGACAGAGTTCAAGAGACCCAGTACTTC
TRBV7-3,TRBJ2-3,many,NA,CASSPGTPDTQYF,TGTGCCAGCAGCCCGGGGACTCCAGATACGCAGTATTTT
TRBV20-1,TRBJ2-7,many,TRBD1,CSAGPGQLSYYEQYF,TGCAGTGCTGGACCGGGACAGCTTTCTTATTACGAGCAGTACTTC